The entry below describes one T cell receptor (beta chain). In the original processing: Amplification from reference gene primers served as the basis for estimated nucleated cell counts. Profiling relied on immunoSEQ multiplex PCR, and the TCRdb table lists in-frame clones only, not all of them. That table furnishes V, J and clone size, whereas the DNA furnished D and trimming. Here the sample spans 25,000 to 30,000 clones, over 70% being singletons. The record originates from a study of blood T cell repertoires in COVID-19. On the study more broadly: The United States, Italy and Spain provided the acute and convalescent COVID-19 samples. PBMCs, B-cell-depleted T cells, or T cells were the source of the cDNA or gDNA that made up the material.

Germline V gene data show CDR1 as SGHRS and CDR2 as YFSETQ. The CDR3 runs 13 residues. With 4 bases removed from V and 5 bases from J, the gap between germline ends came to 12 bases. J is TRBJ2-5 and V is TRBV5-1; D gene unclear. The sequenced sample was peripheral blood. This receptor was taken from a woman aged 55 to 70 with acute or convalescent COVID-19. CDR3 bases: TGCGCCAGCAGCGAACCAAATCGGGAGACCCAGTACTTC. Protein product: CASSEPNRETQYF.